The 28 T cell receptor beta chains below were found in one sample sequenced in a study of cytomegalovirus exposure and HLA in healthy donors. PCR amplification relied on 60 Vbeta primers (plus 13 Jbeta primers). Generated by immunoSEQ multiplex PCR, the TCRdb table keeps only in-frame clones and is missing some. The sample lists under 150,000 clones, 70% to 85% occurring once. Material for sequencing was PBMCs. These receptors all come from a boy aged 10-17 years in good health and CMV-seronegative.

The chain combines TRBV11-2 with TRBJ2-7; D is unclear. CDR3 length: 13 amino acids. Looked up from germline, CDR1 is SGHAT and CDR2 is FQNNGV. Trimming shortened V by 5 bases and J by 5 bases, and 13 bases separated the two germline ends. Here the CDR3 reads CASSLVLGNEQYF. The CDR3 bases are TGTGCCAGCAGCCTAGTCCTCGGTAACGAGCAGTACTTC. Combining the CDR3 with reference TRBV11-2 and TRBJ2-7 gives the whole variable domain EAGVAQSPRYKIIEKRQSVAFWCNPISGHATLYWYQQILGQGPKLLIQFQNNGVVDDSQLPKDRFSAERLKGVDSTLKIQPAKLEDSAVYLCASSLVLGNEQYFGPGTRLTVT.

V gene TRBV19 combines with J gene TRBJ2-2; D gene ambiguous. Germline V gives CDR1 LNHDA, CDR2 SQIVND (reference sequence). This CDR3 has 14 residues. The V end was cut by 7 bases, the J end by 4 bases, with 13 bases between. CDR3 sequence: CASNSFTGTGELFF. DNA of the CDR3: TGTGCCAGTAATTCCTTTACTGGCACCGGGGAGCTGTTTTTT.

This chain connects TRBV7-2 to TRBJ1-6; 9 bases agree with TRBD1. This CDR3 comprises 14 residues. J gave up 9 bases and V 4 bases, and 4 bases lay outside the gene matches. Germline loops: CDR1 SGHTA, CDR2 FQGNSA. DNA of the CDR3: TGTGCCAGCAGCTACGGGACAGGGACTTCACCCCTCCACTTT. Protein: CASSYGTGTSPLHF.

This clone has just a few counts. The chain combines TRBV6-1 with TRBJ2-7; tentative D call: TRBD2 (5 bases). Germline V gives CDR1 MNHNS, CDR2 SASEGT. Trimming removed 6 bases from V and 4 bases from J, with 19 bases in between. The CDR3 runs to 15 residues. The DNA of the CDR3 is TGTGCCAGCAGGGACCAGTTGGAGCGGTTATACGAGCAGTACTTC. This gives the protein CASRDQLERLYEQYF.

CDR3 region: CASSVEPGQGFSPLHF. The CDR3 coding sequence is TGTGCCAGCAGCGTAGAACCGGGACAGGGTTTTTCACCCCTCCACTTT. The chain uses TRBV9 and TRBJ1-6, with 9 nucleotides matching TRBD1. Germline values: CDR1 SGDLS, CDR2 YYNGEE. The CDR3 extends over 16 amino acids. V dropped 0 bases and J dropped 9; count of bases not matched to a gene: 7.

This clone was recorded only once. The chain has TRBV7-9 and TRBJ1-1; TRBD1 agrees at 8 bases. Germline CDR1 is SEHNR and CDR2 is FQNEAQ (reference sequence). This CDR3 is 18 amino acids long. V dropped 5 bases and J dropped 1; count of bases not matched to a gene: 15. The CDR3 is CASSPRAYQGAANTEAFF. The CDR3 nucleotides read TGTGCCAGCAGCCCACGTGCCTACCAGGGGGCTGCGAACACTGAAGCTTTCTTT. Full variable domain (remainder filled in from reference TRBV7-9 and TRBJ1-1): DTGVSQNPRHKITKRGQNVTFRCDPISEHNRLYWYRQTLGQGPEFLTYFQNEAQLEKSRLLSDRFSAERPKGSFSTLEIQRTEQGDSAMYLCASSPRAYQGAANTEAFFGQGTRLTVV.

This chain joins TRBV12-5 and TRBJ1-3, with 10 positions matching TRBD1. The germline V gene encodes CDR1 LGHNT and CDR2 FRNRAP. The junction had 8 bases not matched to a gene; V was cut back by 5 bases and J by 1 base. This CDR3 has 17 amino acids. The CDR3 is CASGVGQDRGSGNTIYF. CDR3 sequence (DNA): TGTGCTAGTGGTGTAGGCCAGGACAGGGGGTCTGGAAACACCATATATTTT.

This clone was observed a single time. The gene calls are TRBV7-2 and TRBJ2-2, with 10 bases lining up with TRBD1. J gave up 2 bases and V 5 bases, and 11 bases lay outside the gene matches. The CDR3 has 18 residues. Germline V lookup: CDR1 SGHTA, CDR2 FQGNSA. For the CDR3, the DNA is TGTGCCAGCAGCAAAAGGACAGGGGGTTTATTAAACACCGGGGAGCTGTTTTTT. It codes for CASSKRTGGLLNTGELFF.

The chain uses TRBV9 and TRBJ2-7, with 8 bases identical to TRBD1. This CDR3 is 16 amino acids long. CDR1 is SGDLS, CDR2 YYNGEE, per germline. V shed 0 bases, J shed 3 bases, and the junction held 8 bases outside the gene matches. The CDR3 DNA is TGTGCCAGCAGCGTAGGGTCGGGACAGGTAATCTACGAGCAGTACTTC. Translation: CASSVGSGQVIYEQYF.

The chain uses TRBV7-2 and TRBJ2-7; the D gene is possibly TRBD1 (5 bases). This CDR3 contains 15 residues. Germline V gene data show CDR1 as SGHTA and CDR2 as FQGNSA. V dropped 4 bases and J dropped 2 bases, with 15 bases sitting between them. The CDR3 reads CASSWTLGATYEQYF. For the CDR3, the DNA is TGTGCCAGCAGCTGGACACTGGGTGCGACCTACGAGCAGTACTTC.

The J gene is TRBJ2-3, the V gene TRBV5-1; D perhaps matches TRBD1 (6 bases). V was shortened by 0 bases and J by 3 bases, with 20 bases between the two germline ends. Germline V gives CDR1 SGHRS, CDR2 YFSETQ. The CDR3 sequence is 18 residues long. The CDR3 DNA reads TGCGCCAGCAGCTTGGCCGAGGTACTTTCGCAGGGGACAGATACGCAGTATTTT. Its protein is CASSLAEVLSQGTDTQYF. The variable domain in full, completed from reference TRBV5-1 and TRBJ2-3, reads KAGVTQTPRYLIKTRGQQVTLSCSPISGHRSVSWYQQTPGQGLQFLFEYFSETQRNKGNFPGRFSGRQFSNSRSEMNVSTLELGDSALYLCASSLAEVLSQGTDTQYFGPGTRLTVL.

This chain connects TRBV7-6 to TRBJ2-1, with 7 bases fitting TRBD1. Losses at the gene ends were 5 bases for V and 10 bases for J; bases not matched to a gene: 8. The CDR3 has 13 amino acids. The V gene's germline CDR1 is SGHVS and CDR2 FNYEAQ. This CDR3 reads CASSDRDRCEQFF. CDR3 nucleotide sequence: TGTGCCAGCAGCGATCGGGACAGATGCGAGCAGTTCTTC.

The chain joins TRBV9 to TRBJ1-1; no firm D call. This CDR3 spans 15 amino acids. V lost 0 bases and J lost 0, with 9 bases in between. Germline CDR1 SGDLS, CDR2 YYNGEE. The CDR3: CASSVGRFMNTEAFF. CDR3 DNA: TGTGCCAGCAGCGTAGGCAGGTTCATGAACACTGAAGCTTTCTTT.

This clone was observed a handful of times. This chain connects TRBV30 to TRBJ2-5; no clear D. The CDR3 extends over 11 amino acids. With 4 bases removed from V and 2 bases from J, the gap between germline ends came to 5 bases. Per the germline V gene, CDR1 is GTSNPN and CDR2 is SVGIG (reference sequence). The CDR3 loop is CAWTRQETQYF. CDR3 coding DNA: TGTGCCTGGACTAGACAAGAGACCCAGTACTTC.

This sequence joins TRBV4-2 and TRBJ1-2; no reliable D call. This CDR3 spans 14 amino acids. The ends were cut back, 1 base at V and 4 bases at J, with 10 bases in the middle. CDR1 and CDR2 from the germline V gene are LGHNA and YNFKEQ. CDR3 in DNA: TGTGCCAGCAGCCAAGGCCGGGGTGGCTATGGCTACACCTTC. This encodes CASSQGRGGYGYTF.

The chain joins TRBV5-1 to TRBJ2-7; perhaps TRBD2 as D (6 bases). The V and J ends lost 0 bases and 3 bases respectively, with 16 bases between them. The CDR3 consists of 16 residues. The germline V gene has CDR1 SGHRS and CDR2 YFSETQ. The DNA of the CDR3 is TGCGCCAGCAGCTTGGATCCCGGGGGAACTCACTACGAGCAGTACTTC. This sequence encodes CASSLDPGGTHYEQYF.

The chain combines TRBV4-3 with TRBJ2-3; D is uncertain. The CDR3 sequence is 13 residues long. Germline V gene sequence: CDR1 LGHNA, CDR2 YSLEER. V dropped 0 bases and J dropped 6 bases, with 7 bases sitting between them. The CDR3 nucleotides read TGCGCCAGCAGCCAAGATGTTCGGGATACGCAGTATTTT. It codes for CASSQDVRDTQYF.

The rearrangement uses TRBV9 and TRBJ2-2, with 12 bases lining up with TRBD2. The CDR3 extends over 17 amino acids. Trimming took 4 bases from V and 3 from J; bases not matched to a gene: 7. CDR1 is SGDLS, CDR2 YYNGEE, per germline. The CDR3 DNA reads TGTGCCAGCAGCCCGCGACCTAGCGGGGGGGACACCGGGGAGCTGTTTTTT. Translating it yields CASSPRPSGGDTGELFF.

This clone turned up a few times. Additional DNA sequences in this sample encode the identical CDR3. The chain uses TRBV5-1 and TRBJ2-3, with 8 bases identical to TRBD1. Germline trimming cut 4 bases from V and 1 base from J; bases unmatched to any gene: 8. This CDR3 is 16 amino acids long. From germline, CDR1 is SGHRS and CDR2 YFSETQ. This CDR3 reads CASSRSGQGGTDTQYF. Written as DNA, the CDR3 is TGCGCCAGCAGCAGGTCCGGACAGGGCGGCACAGATACGCAGTATTTT.

The chain joins TRBV6-1 to TRBJ1-5; maybe TRBD1 (6 bases). Germline V CDR1 and CDR2: MNHNS, SASEGT. The length of the CDR3 is 13 residues. Trimming left V 2 bases short and J 9 bases short, with 11 bases between. The CDR3 region is CASSEIGGRPQHF. DNA of the CDR3: TGTGCCAGCAGTGAAATAGGGGGACGGCCCCAGCATTTT.

In its sample, this clone was seen once. The chain is built from TRBV29-1 and TRBJ2-7, with D unresolved. There are 12 residues in the CDR3. The V gene's germline CDR1 is SQVTM and CDR2 ANQGSEA. V gave up 6 bases and J gave up 0 bases, with 9 bases separating them. This CDR3 reads CSVAQSSYEQYF. CDR3 in DNA: TGCAGCGTGGCACAGAGCTCCTACGAGCAGTACTTC.

The chain uses TRBV4-3 and TRBJ1-6; 7 bases map to TRBD1. The CDR3 is 17 amino acids. J gave up 6 bases and V 1 base, and 9 bases lay outside the gene matches. Germline lookup yields CDR1 LGHNA and CDR2 YSLEER. CDR3 in amino acids: CASSQVHQGVGNSPLHF. The CDR3 DNA is TGCGCCAGCAGCCAAGTACACCAGGGGGTGGGTAATTCACCCCTCCACTTT.

The chain links TRBV7-2 to TRBJ1-2; 11 positions agree with TRBD1. Germline V gene data show CDR1 as SGHTA and CDR2 as FQGNSA. The CDR3 length is 15 residues. J lost 4 bases, V lost 4 bases, and 5 bases had no gene match. CDR3 in amino acids: CASSWGQGEGYGYTF. The CDR3 nucleotides read TGTGCCAGCAGCTGGGGACAGGGGGAGGGCTATGGCTACACCTTC.

The chain joins TRBV7-2 to TRBJ1-1; a weak D match, TRBD1 (6 bases). CDR3 length equals 15 residues. Germline CDR1 is SGHTA and CDR2 is FQGNSA. V was trimmed by 5 bases and J by 3 bases, leaving 16 bases between them. The CDR3: CASSPMGALDTEAFF. CDR3 nucleotides: TGTGCCAGCAGCCCCATGGGGGCTTTAGACACTGAAGCTTTCTTT.

The chain links TRBV4-1 to TRBJ2-1; 14 bases map to TRBD2. CDR1 and CDR2 (germline): MGHRA, YSYEKL. With 1 base clipped from V and 9 bases from J, the junction kept 5 bases outside the gene matches. The CDR3 totals 16 residues. The CDR3 nucleotides read TGCGCCAGCAGCCAAGGGCCTGGACTAGCGGGGGGTGAGCAGTTCTTC. This encodes CASSQGPGLAGGEQFF.

The V and J genes are TRBV7-9 and TRBJ1-1, with no clear D. Trimming removed 6 bases at V and 0 bases at J, with 14 bases between. Germline values: CDR1 SEHNR, CDR2 FQNEAQ (reference sequence). The CDR3 spans 15 residues. CDR3 bases: TGTGCCAGCAGACAGACGGCCGTTATGAACACTGAAGCTTTCTTT. Residues: CASRQTAVMNTEAFF.

The chain employs TRBV9 and TRBJ1-2; the D gene is possibly TRBD1 (6 bases). The CDR3 is 12 residues long. CDR1 SGDLS and CDR2 YYNGEE come from the germline V gene. The V and J ends lost 4 bases and 6 bases respectively, with 10 bases between them. CDR3: CASSLRQDGYTF. The CDR3 region has the DNA TGTGCCAGCAGCTTAAGACAGGATGGCTACACCTTC. Based on the CDR3 plus reference TRBV9 and TRBJ1-2, the full variable domain is DSGVTQTPKHLITATGQRVTLRCSPRSGDLSVYWYQQSLDQGLQFLIQYYNGEERAKGNILERFSAQQFPDLHSELNLSSLELGDSALYFCASSLRQDGYTFGSGTRLTVV.

The chain couples TRBV10-3 to TRBJ2-7; TRBD2 might be the D (6 bases). There are 16 residues in the CDR3. Germline V gene lookup returns CDR1 ENHRY and CDR2 SYGVKD. Trimming pared 4 bases from V and 0 bases from J, leaving 16 bases between. The CDR3 nucleotides read TGTGCCATCAGTGCTGTGGGAGGCAGTGTCTCCTACGAGCAGTACTTC. This gives the protein CAISAVGGSVSYEQYF.